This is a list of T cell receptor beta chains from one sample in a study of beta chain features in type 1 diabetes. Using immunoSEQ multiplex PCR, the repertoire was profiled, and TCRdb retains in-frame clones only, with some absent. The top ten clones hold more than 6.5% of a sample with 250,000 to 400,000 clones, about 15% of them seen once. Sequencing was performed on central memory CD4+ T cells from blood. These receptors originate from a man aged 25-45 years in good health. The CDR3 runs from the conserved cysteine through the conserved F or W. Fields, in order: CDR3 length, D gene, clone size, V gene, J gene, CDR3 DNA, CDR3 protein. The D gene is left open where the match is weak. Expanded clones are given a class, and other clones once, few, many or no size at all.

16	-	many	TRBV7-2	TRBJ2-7	TGTGCCAGCAGCTTAGGTGCGACTACGGCCCTTTACGAGCAGTACTTC	CASSLGATTALYEQYF
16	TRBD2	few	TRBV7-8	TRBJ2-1	TGTGCCAGCAGCTTAGACTCGAGCGGGAGCTACAATGAGCAGTTCTTC	CASSLDSSGSYNEQFF
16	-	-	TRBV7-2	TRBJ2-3	TGTGCCAGCAGCTTAGCGCTACTAGTCGGCACAGATACGCAGTATTTT	CASSLALLVGTDTQYF
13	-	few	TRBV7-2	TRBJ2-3	TGTGCCAGCAGACTCCAGGGGTCGGATACGCAGTATTTT	CASRLQGSDTQYF
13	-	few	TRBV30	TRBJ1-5	TGTGCCTGGAGTGGAGGGCCCGATCAGCCCCAGCATTTT	CAWSGGPDQPQHF
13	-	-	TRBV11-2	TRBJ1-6	TGTGCCAGCAGCTTAGGACAATTTTCACCCCTTCACTTT	CASSLGQFSPLHF
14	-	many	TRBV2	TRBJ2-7	TGTGCCAGCAGGGGGACTGCAAACTCCTACGAGCAGTACTTC	CASRGTANSYEQYF
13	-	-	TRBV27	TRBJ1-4	TGTGCCAGCAGTTTCTGGAAAGGTGAAAAACTGTTTTTT	CASSFWKGEKLFF
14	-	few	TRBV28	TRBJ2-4	TGTGCCACCGCCCGATGGGGAGCCAAAAACATTCAGTACTTC	CATARWGAKNIQYF
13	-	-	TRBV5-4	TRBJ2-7	TGTGCCAGCAGCTTCCAAGTCCAGCACGAGCAGTACTTC	CASSFQVQHEQYF
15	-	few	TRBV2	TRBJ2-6	TGTGCCAGCAGTGCGGCCAAAGCTGGGGCCAACGTCCTGACTTTC	CASSAAKAGANVLTF
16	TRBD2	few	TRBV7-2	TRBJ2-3	TGTGCCAGCAGCTTATCGCGGGAGGGGCACACAGATACGCAGTATTTT	CASSLSREGHTDTQYF
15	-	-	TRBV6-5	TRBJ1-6	TGTGCCAGCAGAAGTAGGGGCTCCTATAATTCACCCCTCCACTTT	CASRSRGSYNSPLHF
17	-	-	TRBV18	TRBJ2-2	TGTGCCAGCTCACTAGGGCCGGGAACAGAACAATTCGGGGAGCTGTTTTTT	CASSLGPGTEQFGELFF
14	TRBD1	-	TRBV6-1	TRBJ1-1	TGTGCCAGCACCAAGGACAGGGTGAACACTGAAGCTTTCTTT	CASTKDRVNTEAFF
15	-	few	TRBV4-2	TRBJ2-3	TGTGCCAGCAGCCAAGCTTCGCTAGATACAGATACGCAGTATTTT	CASSQASLDTDTQYF
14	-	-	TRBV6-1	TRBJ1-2	TGTGCCAGCAGTGAAACTCTCCCGACCCGTGGCTACACCTTC	CASSETLPTRGYTF
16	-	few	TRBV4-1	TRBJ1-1	TGCGCCAGCAGCCAATTGAACTGGCGAGAGAACACTGAAGCTTTCTTT	CASSQLNWRENTEAFF
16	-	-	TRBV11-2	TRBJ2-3	TGTGCCAGCAGCTCGCAGGTTTGGGGGATGACAGATACGCAGTATTTT	CASSSQVWGMTDTQYF